This T cell receptor beta chain was found in a study of blood T cell repertoires in COVID-19. The repertoire was sequenced with immunoSEQ multiplex PCR; TCRdb's copy has only in-frame clones and lacks some. The sample gives some 100,000 clones, 85% to 90% of which show up once; around 13% is in the top ten. The CDR3 has 14 residues. Trimming took off 5 bases at V and 8 bases at J, with 19 bases between the two ends. Germline V CDR1 and CDR2: SGHRS, YFSETQ. The clonotype comes from a human donor in a cohort sampled during active COVID-19. This rearrangement joins TRBV5-1 to TRBJ1-2, with D possibly TRBD1 on 5 matching bases. Material for sequencing was peripheral blood. CDR3 sequence: CASSASGSGLGYTF. CDR3 in DNA: TGCGCCAGCAGTGCGTCAGGGTCGGGTTTAGGCTACACCTTC.